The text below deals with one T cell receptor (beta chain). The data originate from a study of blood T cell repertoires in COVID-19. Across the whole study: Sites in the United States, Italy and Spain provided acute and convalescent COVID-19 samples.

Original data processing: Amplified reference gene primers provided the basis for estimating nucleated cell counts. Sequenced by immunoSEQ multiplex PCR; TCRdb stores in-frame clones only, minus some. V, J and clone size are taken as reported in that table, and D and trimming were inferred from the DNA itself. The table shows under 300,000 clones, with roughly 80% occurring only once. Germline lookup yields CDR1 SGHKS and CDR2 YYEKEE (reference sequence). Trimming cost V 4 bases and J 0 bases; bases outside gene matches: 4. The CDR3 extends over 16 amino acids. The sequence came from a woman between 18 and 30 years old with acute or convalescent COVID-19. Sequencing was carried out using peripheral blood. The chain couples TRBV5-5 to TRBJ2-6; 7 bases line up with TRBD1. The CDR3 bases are TGTGCCAGCAGCGAACAGGGGAGCTCTGGGGCCAACGTCCTGACTTTC. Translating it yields CASSEQGSSGANVLTF.